The TCR beta chain described here comes from a study of blood T cell repertoires in COVID-19. The CDR3 covers 18 residues. Germline V gene data show CDR1 as SGHTA and CDR2 as FQGNSA. Trimming cost V 1 base and J 2 bases; bases outside gene matches: 8. The table came from immunoSEQ multiplex PCR; TCRdb's copy has only in-frame clones and leaves some out. In the table there are about 68,000 clones, 80% to 90% of which are singletons. This receptor was identified in a woman in her sixties with acute or convalescent COVID-19. The chain recombines TRBV7-2 with TRBJ2-5, with 12 bases that match TRBD2. Sequenced material: peripheral blood. The CDR3 loop is CASSLGKTSGGLQETQYF. CDR3 coding DNA: TGTGCCAGCAGCTTAGGGAAGACTAGCGGGGGACTTCAAGAGACCCAGTACTTC. Based on the CDR3 plus reference TRBV7-2 and TRBJ2-5, the full variable domain is GAGVSQSPSNKVTEKGKDVELRCDPISGHTALYWYRQSLGQGLEFLIYFQGNSAPDKSGLPSDRFSAERTGGSVSTLTIQRTQQEDSAVYLCASSLGKTSGGLQETQYFGPGTRLLVL.